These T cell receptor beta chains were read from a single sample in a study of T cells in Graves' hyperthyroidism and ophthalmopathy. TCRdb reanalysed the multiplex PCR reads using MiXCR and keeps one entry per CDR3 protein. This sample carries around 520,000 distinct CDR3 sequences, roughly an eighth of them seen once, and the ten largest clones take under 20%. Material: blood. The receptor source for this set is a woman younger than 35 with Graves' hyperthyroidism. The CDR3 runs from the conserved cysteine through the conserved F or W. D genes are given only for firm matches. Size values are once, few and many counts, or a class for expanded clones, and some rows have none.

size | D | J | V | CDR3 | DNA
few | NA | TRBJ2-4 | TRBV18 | CASSPTSLAKNIQYF | TGTGCCAGCTCACCGACATCTCTAGCCAAAAACATTCAGTACTTC
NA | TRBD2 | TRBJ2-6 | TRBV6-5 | CASSYYGLAGDDTGANVLTF | TGTGCCAGCAGTTACTATGGACTAGCGGGAGATGACACTGGGGCCAACGTCCTGACTTTC
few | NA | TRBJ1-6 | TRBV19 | CASSSIGGARSPLHF | TGTGCCAGTAGCTCCATCGGGGGGGCACGGTCACCCCTCCACTTT
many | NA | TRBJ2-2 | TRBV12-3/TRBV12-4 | CASSFRSGTTGELFF | TGTGCCAGCAGTTTCAGATCCGGGACTACCGGGGAGCTGTTTTTT
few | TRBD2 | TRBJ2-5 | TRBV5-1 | CASSGGLAGEETQYF | TGCGCCAGCAGCGGCGGACTAGCGGGGGAAGAGACCCAGTACTTC
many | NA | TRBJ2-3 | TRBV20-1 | CSAGGGSGTTDTQYF | TGCAGTGCGGGAGGGGGGAGCGGAACCACAGATACGCAGTATTTT
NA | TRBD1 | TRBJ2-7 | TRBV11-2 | CASSPGDRAASYEQYF | TGTGCCAGCAGCCCCGGGGACAGGGCCGCCTCCTACGAGCAGTACTTC
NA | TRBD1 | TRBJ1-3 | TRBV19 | CASSTTGGSGNTIYF | TGTGCCAGTAGTACTACAGGGGGCTCTGGAAACACCATATATTTT
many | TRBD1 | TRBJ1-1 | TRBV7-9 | CASSYRDRGTEAFF | TGTGCCAGCAGCTACCGGGACAGGGGGACTGAAGCTTTCTTT
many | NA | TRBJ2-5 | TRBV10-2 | CASSGWKGETQYF | TGCGCCAGCAGTGGATGGAAGGGAGAGACCCAGTACTTC
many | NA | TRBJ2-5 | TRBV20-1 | CSATLGYETQYF | TGCAGTGCTACCCTAGGGTATGAGACCCAGTACTTC
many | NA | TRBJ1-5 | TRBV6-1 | CASVGARQPQHF | TGTGCCAGCGTGGGGGCCAGGCAGCCCCAGCATTTT
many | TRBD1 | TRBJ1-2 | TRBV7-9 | CASSGTAIYGYTF | TGTGCCAGCAGCGGGACAGCCATCTATGGCTACACCTTC
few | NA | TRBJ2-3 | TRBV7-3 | CASSLQVGLGGSVTDTQYF | TGTGCCAGCAGCTTACAGGTTGGATTAGGAGGGTCGGTGACAGATACGCAGTATTTT
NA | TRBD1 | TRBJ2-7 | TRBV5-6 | CASTETGGLREQYF | TGTGCCAGCACCGAGACAGGGGGGTTGAGGGAGCAGTACTTC
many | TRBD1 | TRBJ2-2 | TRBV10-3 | CAISTAGTGEFAGELFF | TGTGCCATCAGTACCGCTGGGACAGGGGAGTTTGCCGGGGAGCTGTTTTTT
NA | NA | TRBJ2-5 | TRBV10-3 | CATGAGLQETQYF | TGTGCCACCGGGGCAGGGCTCCAAGAGACCCAGTACTTC
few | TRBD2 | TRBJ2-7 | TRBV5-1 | CASSSGRFYEQYF | TGCGCCAGCTCAAGCGGGAGGTTCTACGAGCAGTACTTC
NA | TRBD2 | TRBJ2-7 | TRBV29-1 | CSAAAGGASEQYF | TGCAGCGCCGCAGCGGGGGGGGCCTCCGAGCAGTACTTC
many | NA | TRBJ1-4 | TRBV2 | CASSETDSNEKLFF | TGTGCCAGCAGTGAAACGGACAGTAATGAAAAACTGTTTTTT
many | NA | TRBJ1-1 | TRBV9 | CASSLGGSQGEAFF | TGTGCCAGCTCCTTAGGGGGTTCGCAGGGTGAAGCTTTCTTT
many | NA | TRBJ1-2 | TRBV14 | CASSQARTSVSGYTF | TGTGCCAGCAGCCAAGCCCGGACCTCTGTGAGTGGCTACACCTTC
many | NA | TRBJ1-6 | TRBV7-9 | CATLVESSYNSPLHF | TGTGCCACCTTGGTGGAGAGCTCCTATAATTCACCCCTCCACTTT
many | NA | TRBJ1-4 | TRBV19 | CASSIGRGATNEKLFF | TGTGCCAGTAGTATCGGCAGGGGCGCAACTAATGAAAAACTGTTTTTT
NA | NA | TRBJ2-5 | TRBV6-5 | CASSYLRGQETQYF | TGTGCCAGCAGTTACTTGCGGGGTCAAGAGACCCAGTACTTC
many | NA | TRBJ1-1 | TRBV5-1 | CASSLGATEAFF | TGCGCCAGCAGCTTGGGGGCCACTGAAGCTTTCTTT
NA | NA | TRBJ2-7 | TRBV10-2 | CASSEDFAYEQYF | TGCGCCAGCAGTGAGGACTTCGCCTACGAGCAGTACTTC
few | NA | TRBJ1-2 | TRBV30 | CAWSLQGYGYTF | TGTGCCTGGAGTTTACAAGGCTATGGCTACACCTTC
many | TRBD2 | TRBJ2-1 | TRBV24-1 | CATSDLGLAGVNEQFF | TGTGCCACCAGTGATTTGGGACTAGCGGGAGTCAATGAGCAGTTCTTC
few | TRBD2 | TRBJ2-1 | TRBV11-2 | CASSLERLAGVQFF | TGTGCCAGCAGCTTAGAGAGGCTAGCGGGAGTCCAGTTCTTC
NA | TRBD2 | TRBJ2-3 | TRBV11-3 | CASSSTSGTGTQYF | TGTGCCAGCAGCTCCACTAGCGGGACCGGTACGCAGTATTTT
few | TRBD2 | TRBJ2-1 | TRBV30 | CAWSWEREGFNEQFF | TGTGCCTGGAGTTGGGAGCGGGAGGGCTTCAATGAGCAGTTCTTC
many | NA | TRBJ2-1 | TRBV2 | CASSDLRDFHNEQFF | TGTGCCAGCAGTGATCTCCGAGACTTCCACAATGAGCAGTTCTTC
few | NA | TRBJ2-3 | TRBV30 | CACDSRAGTDTQYF | TGTGCCTGTGACAGTCGGGCTGGTACAGATACGCAGTATTTT
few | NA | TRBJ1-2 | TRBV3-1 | CASSQPLGRAGYTF | TGTGCCAGCAGCCAACCCCTTGGGCGGGCTGGCTACACCTTC
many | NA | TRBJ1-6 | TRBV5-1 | CASSLRTRSGADSPLHF | TGCGCCAGCAGCTTGCGCACCCGGTCAGGGGCTGATTCACCCCTCCACTTT
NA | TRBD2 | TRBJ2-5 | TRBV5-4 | CASRLAGTLGTQYF | TGTGCCAGTCGATTAGCGGGCACACTTGGGACCCAGTACTTC
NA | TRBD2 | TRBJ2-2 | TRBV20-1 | CSARVTSGVTGELFF | TGCAGTGCTAGAGTAACTAGCGGAGTGACCGGGGAGCTGTTTTTT
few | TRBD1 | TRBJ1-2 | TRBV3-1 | CASSLPGQGFGYTF | TGTGCCAGCAGCTTACCGGGACAGGGGTTTGGCTACACCTTC
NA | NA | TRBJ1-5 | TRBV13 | CASSLGQVNQPQHF | TGTGCCAGCAGCTTAGGACAGGTCAATCAGCCCCAGCATTTT
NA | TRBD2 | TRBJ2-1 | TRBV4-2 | CASSHLTGSGRARNEQFF | TGTGCCAGCAGCCATCTCACAGGCAGCGGGAGGGCGAGGAATGAGCAGTTCTTC
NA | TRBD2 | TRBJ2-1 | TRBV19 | CASSLPALAGNNEQFF | TGTGCCAGTAGTCTCCCCGCCCTAGCGGGAAACAATGAGCAGTTCTTC
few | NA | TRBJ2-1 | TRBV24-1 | CATSDTGPDKTNEQFF | TGTGCCACCAGTGATACCGGGCCTGATAAGACCAATGAGCAGTTCTTC
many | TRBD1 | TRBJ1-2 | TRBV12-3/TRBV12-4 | CASSSSGTGTRGYTF | TGTGCCAGCAGTTCGTCCGGGACAGGGACCCGTGGCTACACCTTC
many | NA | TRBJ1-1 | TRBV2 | CASSDGALQAFF | TGTGCCAGCAGTGATGGGGCCCTACAAGCTTTCTTT
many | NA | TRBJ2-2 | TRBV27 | CASSLYSRLNTGELFF | TGTGCCAGCAGTTTATACTCCCGCCTGAACACCGGGGAGCTGTTTTTT
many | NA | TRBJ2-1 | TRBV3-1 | CASSQGRTTYNEQFF | TGTGCCAGCAGCCAAGGACGGACAACCTACAATGAGCAGTTCTTC
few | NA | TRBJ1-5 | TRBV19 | CASSIGRQAPRWPQHF | TGTGCCAGTAGTATAGGCCGACAGGCTCCTCGGTGGCCCCAGCATTTT
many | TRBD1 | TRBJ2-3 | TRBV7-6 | CASSSGQGAGDTQYF | TGTGCCAGCAGCTCCGGACAGGGGGCAGGAGATACGCAGTATTTT
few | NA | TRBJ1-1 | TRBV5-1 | CASSLLQSGSEAFF | TGCGCCAGCAGCTTGCTACAGAGCGGCTCTGAAGCTTTCTTT
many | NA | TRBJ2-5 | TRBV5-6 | CASSLVSGPETQYF | TGTGCCAGCAGCTTGGTTTCAGGGCCAGAGACCCAGTACTTC
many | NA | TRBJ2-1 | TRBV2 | CASSDPSWIGNEQFF | TGTGCCAGCAGCGATCCTAGCTGGATAGGCAATGAGCAGTTCTTC
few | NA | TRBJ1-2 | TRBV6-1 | CASSFSLEGNYYGYTF | TGTGCCAGCAGTTTCTCCCTCGAGGGAAATTATTATGGCTACACCTTC
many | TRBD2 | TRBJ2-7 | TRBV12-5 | CASGLSSGMGEQYF | TGTGCTAGTGGTTTATCTAGCGGGATGGGCGAGCAGTACTTC
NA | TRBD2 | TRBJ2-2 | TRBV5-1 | CASSPRPRGLAGAVTGELFF | TGCGCCAGCAGCCCTCGTCCAAGGGGACTAGCGGGCGCCGTCACCGGGGAGCTGTTTTTT
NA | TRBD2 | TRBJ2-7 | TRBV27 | CASSPDGRAGEQYF | TGTGCCAGCAGTCCCGACGGGAGGGCCGGAGAGCAGTACTTC
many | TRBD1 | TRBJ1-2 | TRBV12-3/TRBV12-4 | CASSLETGGANYGYTF | TGTGCCAGCAGTTTAGAAACAGGGGGCGCTAACTATGGCTACACCTTC
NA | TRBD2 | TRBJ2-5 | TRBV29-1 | CSVDGLAGTQYF | TGCAGCGTTGATGGCCTAGCGGGGACTCAGTACTTC
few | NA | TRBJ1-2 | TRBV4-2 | CASSQATETNYGYTF | TGTGCCAGCAGCCAAGCCACGGAGACTAACTATGGCTACACCTTC